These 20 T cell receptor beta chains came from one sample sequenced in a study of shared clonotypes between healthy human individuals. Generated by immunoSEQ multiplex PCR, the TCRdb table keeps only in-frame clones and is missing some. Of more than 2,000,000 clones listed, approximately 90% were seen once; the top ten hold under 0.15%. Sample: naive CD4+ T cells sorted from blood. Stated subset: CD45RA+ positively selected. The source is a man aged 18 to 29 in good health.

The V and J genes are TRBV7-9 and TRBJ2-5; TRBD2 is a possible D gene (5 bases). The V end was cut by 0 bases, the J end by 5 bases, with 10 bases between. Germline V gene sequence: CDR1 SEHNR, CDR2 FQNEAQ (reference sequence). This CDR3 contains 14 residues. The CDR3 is CASSLAGSRETQYF. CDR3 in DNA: TGTGCCAGCAGCTTAGCAGGGAGCCGTGAGACCCAGTACTTC.

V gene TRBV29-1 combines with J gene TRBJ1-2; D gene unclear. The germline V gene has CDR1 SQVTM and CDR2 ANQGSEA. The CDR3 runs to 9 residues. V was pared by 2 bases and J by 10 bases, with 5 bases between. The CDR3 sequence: CSVESNYTF. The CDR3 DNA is TGCAGCGTTGAAAGCAACTACACCTTC.

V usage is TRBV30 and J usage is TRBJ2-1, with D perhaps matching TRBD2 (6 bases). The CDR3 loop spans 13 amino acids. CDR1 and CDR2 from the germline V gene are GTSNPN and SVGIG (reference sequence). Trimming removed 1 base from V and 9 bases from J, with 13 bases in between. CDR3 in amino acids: CAWSGLVGTEQFF. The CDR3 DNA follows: TGTGCCTGGAGTGGACTAGTGGGCACTGAGCAGTTCTTC.

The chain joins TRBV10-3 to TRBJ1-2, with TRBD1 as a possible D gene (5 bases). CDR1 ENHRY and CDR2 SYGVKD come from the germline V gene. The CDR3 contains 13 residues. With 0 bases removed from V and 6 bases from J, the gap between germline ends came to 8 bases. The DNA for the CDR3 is TGTGCCATCAGTGAGTCGAGGGGAGATGGCTACACCTTC. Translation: CAISESRGDGYTF.

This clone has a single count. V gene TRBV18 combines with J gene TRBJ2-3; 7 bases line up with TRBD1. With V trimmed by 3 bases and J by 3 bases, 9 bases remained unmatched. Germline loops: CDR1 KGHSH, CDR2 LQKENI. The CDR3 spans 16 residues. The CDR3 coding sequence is TGTGCCAGCTCACCCCGACAGGGTATTTCAACAGATACGCAGTATTTT. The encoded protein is CASSPRQGISTDTQYF. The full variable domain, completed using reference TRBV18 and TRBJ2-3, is NAGVMQNPRHLVRRRGQEARLRCSPMKGHSHVYWYRQLPEEGLKFMVYLQKENIIDESGMPKERFSAEFPKEGPSILRIQQVVRGDSAAYFCASSPRQGISTDTQYFGPGTRLTVL.

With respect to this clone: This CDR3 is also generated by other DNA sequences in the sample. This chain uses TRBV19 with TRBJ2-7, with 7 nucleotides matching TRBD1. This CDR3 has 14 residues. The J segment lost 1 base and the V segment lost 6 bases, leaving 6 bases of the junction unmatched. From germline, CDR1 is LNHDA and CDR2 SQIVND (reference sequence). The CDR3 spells CASSGTAPSYEQYF. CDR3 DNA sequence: TGTGCCAGTAGCGGGACAGCACCATCCTACGAGCAGTACTTC. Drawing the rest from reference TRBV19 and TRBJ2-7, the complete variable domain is DGGITQSPKYLFRKEGQNVTLSCEQNLNHDAMYWYRQDPGQGLRLIYYSQIVNDFQKGDIAEGYSVSREKKESFPLTVTSAQKNPTAFYLCASSGTAPSYEQYFGPGTRLTVT.

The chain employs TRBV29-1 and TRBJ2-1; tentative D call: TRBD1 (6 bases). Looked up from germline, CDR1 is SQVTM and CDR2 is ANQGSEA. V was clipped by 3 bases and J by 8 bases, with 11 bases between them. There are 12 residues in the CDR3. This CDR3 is CSVDSQGHEQFF. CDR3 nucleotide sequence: TGCAGCGTTGACTCCCAGGGGCATGAGCAGTTCTTC.

The CDR3 region is CASSIPEGSRYF. The CDR3 DNA reads as TGTGCCAGTAGTATACCAGAGGGGAGCCGGTACTTC. The chain links TRBV19 to TRBJ2-4; D possibly uses TRBD1 or TRBD2 (5 bases each). With 2 bases removed from V and 15 bases from J, the gap between germline ends came to 14 bases. CDR1 is LNHDA and CDR2 is SQIVND in the germline V gene (reference sequence). CDR3 length: 12 amino acids.

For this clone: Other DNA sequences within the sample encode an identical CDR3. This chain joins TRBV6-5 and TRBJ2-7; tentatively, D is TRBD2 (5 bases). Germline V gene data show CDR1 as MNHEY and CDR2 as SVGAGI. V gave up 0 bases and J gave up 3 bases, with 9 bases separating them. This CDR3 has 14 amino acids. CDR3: CASSYSERSYEQYF. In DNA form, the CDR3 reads TGTGCCAGCAGTTACTCTGAGCGGAGCTACGAGCAGTACTTC.

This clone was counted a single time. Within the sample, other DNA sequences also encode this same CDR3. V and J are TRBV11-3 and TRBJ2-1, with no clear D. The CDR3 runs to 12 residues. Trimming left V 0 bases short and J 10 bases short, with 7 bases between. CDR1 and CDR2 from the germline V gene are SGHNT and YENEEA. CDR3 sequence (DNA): TGTGCCAGCAGCTTAGAGTTAGGGGAGCAGTTCTTC. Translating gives CASSLELGEQFF.

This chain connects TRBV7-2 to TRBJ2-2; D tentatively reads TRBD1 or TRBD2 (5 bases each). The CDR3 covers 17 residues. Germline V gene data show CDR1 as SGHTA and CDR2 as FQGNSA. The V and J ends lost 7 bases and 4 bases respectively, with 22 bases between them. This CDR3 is CASNLIRGASGTGELFF. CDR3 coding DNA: TGTGCCAGCAACCTGATTCGAGGGGCCTCCGGCACCGGGGAGCTGTTTTTT.

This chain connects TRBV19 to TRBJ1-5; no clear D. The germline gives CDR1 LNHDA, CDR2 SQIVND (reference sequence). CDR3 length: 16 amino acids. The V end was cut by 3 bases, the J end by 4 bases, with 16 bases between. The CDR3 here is CASSMRRQVTNQPQHF. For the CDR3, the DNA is TGTGCCAGTAGTATGCGACGGCAGGTGACTAATCAGCCCCAGCATTTT.

The CDR3 region is CASSSGLAANYNEQFF. The CDR3, as DNA: TGTGCCAGCAGTTCGGGACTAGCGGCTAACTACAATGAGCAGTTCTTC. The rearrangement joins TRBV6-5 to TRBJ2-1, with 11 nucleotides matching TRBD2. The CDR3 extends over 16 amino acids. Germline lookup yields CDR1 MNHEY and CDR2 SVGAGI. V lost 4 bases and J lost 3; bases outside the gene matches: 5.

The CDR3 DNA sequence: TGTGCCAGCAGCACCCTGGTTTATACGCAGTATTTT. This encodes CASSTLVYTQYF. The chain links TRBV7-2 to TRBJ2-3; D gene unclear. The CDR3 contains 12 residues. Per the germline V gene, CDR1 is SGHTA and CDR2 is FQGNSA. V gave up 5 bases and J gave up 7 bases, with 10 bases separating them.

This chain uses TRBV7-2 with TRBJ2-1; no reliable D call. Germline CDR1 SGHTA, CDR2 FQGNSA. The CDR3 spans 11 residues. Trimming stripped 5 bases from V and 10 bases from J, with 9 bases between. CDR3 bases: TGTGCCAGCAGCCAAAACCGGGAGCAGTTCTTC. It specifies CASSQNREQFF.

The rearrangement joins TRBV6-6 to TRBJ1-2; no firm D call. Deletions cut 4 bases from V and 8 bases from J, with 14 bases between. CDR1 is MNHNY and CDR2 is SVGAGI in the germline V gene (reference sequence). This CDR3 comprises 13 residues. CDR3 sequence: CASSSVGTDGYTF. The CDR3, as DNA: TGTGCCAGCAGTTCGGTCGGAACAGACGGCTACACCTTC.

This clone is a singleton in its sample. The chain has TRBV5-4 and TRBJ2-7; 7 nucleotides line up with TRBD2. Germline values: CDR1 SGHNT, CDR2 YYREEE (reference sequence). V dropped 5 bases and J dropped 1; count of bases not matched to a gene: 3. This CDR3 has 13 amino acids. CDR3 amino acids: CASSYSGSYEQYF. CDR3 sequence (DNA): TGTGCCAGCAGTTATAGCGGGTCCTACGAGCAGTACTTC.

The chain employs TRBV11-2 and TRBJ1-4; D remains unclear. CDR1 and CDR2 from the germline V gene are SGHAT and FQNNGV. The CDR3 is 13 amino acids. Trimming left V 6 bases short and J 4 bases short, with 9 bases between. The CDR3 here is CASSRSVNEKLFF. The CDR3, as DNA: TGTGCCAGCAGTCGCTCGGTTAATGAAAAACTGTTTTTT. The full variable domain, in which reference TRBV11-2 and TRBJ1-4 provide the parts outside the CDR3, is EAGVAQSPRYKIIEKRQSVAFWCNPISGHATLYWYQQILGQGPKLLIQFQNNGVVDDSQLPKDRFSAERLKGVDSTLKIQPAKLEDSAVYLCASSRSVNEKLFFGSGTQLSVL.

The CDR3 region is CASSNGDSGSGYRDTQYF. The CDR3 nucleotides are TGTGCCAGCAGCAATGGAGACAGCGGATCCGGGTATCGAGATACGCAGTATTTT. V gene TRBV21-1 combines with J gene TRBJ2-3. TRBV21-1 constitutes a pseudogene. The CDR3 is 18 amino acids.

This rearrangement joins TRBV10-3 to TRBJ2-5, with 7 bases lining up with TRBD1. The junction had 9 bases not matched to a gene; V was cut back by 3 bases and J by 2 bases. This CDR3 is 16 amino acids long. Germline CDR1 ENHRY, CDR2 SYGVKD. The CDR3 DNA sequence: TGTGCCATCAGTGAAGTTGACAGGGACCTGCAAGAGACCCAGTACTTC. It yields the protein CAISEVDRDLQETQYF.